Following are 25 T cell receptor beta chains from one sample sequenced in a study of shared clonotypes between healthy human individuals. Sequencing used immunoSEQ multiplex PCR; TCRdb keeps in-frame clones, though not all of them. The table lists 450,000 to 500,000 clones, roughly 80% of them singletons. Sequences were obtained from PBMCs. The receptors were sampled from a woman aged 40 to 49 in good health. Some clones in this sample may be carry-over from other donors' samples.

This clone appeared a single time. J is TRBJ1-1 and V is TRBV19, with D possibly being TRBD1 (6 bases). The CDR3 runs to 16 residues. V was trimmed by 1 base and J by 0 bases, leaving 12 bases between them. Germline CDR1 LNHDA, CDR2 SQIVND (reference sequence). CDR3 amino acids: CASSIARGAVNTEAFF. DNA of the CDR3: TGTGCCAGTAGTATAGCTCGGGGGGCCGTGAACACTGAAGCTTTCTTT.

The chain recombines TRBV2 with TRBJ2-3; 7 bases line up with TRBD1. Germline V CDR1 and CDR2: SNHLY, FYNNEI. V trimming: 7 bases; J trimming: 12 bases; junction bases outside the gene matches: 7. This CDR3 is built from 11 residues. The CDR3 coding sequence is TGTGCCAGCATAGGGGGCCAGGGCCAGTATTTT. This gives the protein CASIGGQGQYF.

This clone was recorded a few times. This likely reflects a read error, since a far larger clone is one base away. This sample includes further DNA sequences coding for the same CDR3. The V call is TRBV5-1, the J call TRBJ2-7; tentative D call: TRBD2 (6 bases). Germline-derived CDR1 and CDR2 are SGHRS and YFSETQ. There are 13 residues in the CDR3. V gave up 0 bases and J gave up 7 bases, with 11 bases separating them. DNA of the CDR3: TGCGCCAGCAGCTTGGGGGCGGGAACAGAGCAGTACTTC. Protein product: CASSLGAGTEQYF. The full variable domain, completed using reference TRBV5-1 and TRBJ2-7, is KAGVTQTPRYLIKTRGQQVTLSCSPISGHRSVSWYQQTPGQGLQFLFEYFSETQRNKGNFPGRFSGRQFSNSRSEMNVSTLELGDSALYLCASSLGAGTEQYFGPGTRLTVT.

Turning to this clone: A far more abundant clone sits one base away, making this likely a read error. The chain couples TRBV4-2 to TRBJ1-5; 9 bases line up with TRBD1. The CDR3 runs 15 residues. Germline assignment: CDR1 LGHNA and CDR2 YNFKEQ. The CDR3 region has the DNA TGTTCCAGCAGCCAGGACGGACAGGGGAATCAGCCCCAGCATTTT. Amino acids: CSSSQDGQGNQPQHF.

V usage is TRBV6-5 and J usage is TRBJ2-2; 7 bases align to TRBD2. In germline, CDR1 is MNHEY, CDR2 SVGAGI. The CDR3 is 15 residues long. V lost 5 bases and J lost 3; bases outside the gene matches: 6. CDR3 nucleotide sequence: TGTGCCAGCAGTCATCAGCGGGATTACACCGGGGAGCTGTTTTTT. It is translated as CASSHQRDYTGELFF.

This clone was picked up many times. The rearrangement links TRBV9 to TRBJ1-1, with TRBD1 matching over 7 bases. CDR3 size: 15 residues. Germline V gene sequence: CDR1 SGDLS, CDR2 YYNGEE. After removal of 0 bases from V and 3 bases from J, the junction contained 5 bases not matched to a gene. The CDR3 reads CASSVAVGGYTEAFF. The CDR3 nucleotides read TGTGCCAGCAGCGTAGCGGTAGGGGGCTACACTGAAGCTTTCTTT.

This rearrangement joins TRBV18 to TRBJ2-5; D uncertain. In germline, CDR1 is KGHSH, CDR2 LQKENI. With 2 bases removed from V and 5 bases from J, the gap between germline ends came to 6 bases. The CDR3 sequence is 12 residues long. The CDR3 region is CASSPRPETQYF. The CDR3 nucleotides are TGTGCCAGCTCACCAAGGCCTGAGACCCAGTACTTC. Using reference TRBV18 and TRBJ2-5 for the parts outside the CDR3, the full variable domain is NAGVMQNPRHLVRRRGQEARLRCSPMKGHSHVYWYRQLPEEGLKFMVYLQKENIIDESGMPKERFSAEFPKEGPSILRIQQVVRGDSAAYFCASSPRPETQYFGPGTRLLVL.

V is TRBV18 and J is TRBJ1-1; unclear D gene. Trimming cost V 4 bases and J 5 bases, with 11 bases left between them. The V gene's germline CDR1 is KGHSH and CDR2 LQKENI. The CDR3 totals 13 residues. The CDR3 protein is CASSRAVETEAFF. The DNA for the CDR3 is TGTGCCAGCTCACGAGCTGTGGAGACTGAAGCTTTCTTT.

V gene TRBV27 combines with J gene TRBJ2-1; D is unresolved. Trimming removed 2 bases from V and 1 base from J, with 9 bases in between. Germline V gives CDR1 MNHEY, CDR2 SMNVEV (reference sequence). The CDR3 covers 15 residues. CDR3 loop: CASSLRHRSYNEQFF. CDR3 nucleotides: TGTGCCAGCAGTTTAAGGCATCGATCCTACAATGAGCAGTTCTTC.

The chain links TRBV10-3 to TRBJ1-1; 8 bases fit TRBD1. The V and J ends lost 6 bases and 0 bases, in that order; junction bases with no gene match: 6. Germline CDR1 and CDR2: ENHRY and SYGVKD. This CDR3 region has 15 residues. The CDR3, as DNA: TGTGCCATCAGATTAGGGACAGGTATGAACACTGAAGCTTTCTTT. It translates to CAIRLGTGMNTEAFF.

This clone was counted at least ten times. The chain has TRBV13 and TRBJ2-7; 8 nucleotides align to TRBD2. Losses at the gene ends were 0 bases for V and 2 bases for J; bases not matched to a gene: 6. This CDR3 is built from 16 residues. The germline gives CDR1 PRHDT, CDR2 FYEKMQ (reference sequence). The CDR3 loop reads CASSLGASGGTYEQYF. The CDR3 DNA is TGTGCCAGCAGCTTAGGAGCGAGCGGGGGAACCTACGAGCAGTACTTC.

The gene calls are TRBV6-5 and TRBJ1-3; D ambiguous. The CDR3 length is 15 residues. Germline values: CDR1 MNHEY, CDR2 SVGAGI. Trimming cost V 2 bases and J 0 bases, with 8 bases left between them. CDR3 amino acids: CASSYRPFSGNTIYF. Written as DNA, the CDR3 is TGTGCCAGCAGTTACCGTCCCTTCTCTGGAAACACCATATATTTT.

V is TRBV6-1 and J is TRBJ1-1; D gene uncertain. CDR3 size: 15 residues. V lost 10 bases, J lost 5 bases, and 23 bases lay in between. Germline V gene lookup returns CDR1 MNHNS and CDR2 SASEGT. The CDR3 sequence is CANEPSRGLRTEAFF. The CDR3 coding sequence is TGTGCCAACGAGCCGTCGCGGGGTCTTCGGACTGAAGCTTTCTTT.

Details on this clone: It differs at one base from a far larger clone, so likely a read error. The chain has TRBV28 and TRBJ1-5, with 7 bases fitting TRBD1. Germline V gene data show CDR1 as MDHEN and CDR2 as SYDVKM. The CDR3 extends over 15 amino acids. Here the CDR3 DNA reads TGTGCCAGCAGACCGGGACAGACTAGCAATAAGCCCCAGCATTTT. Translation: CASRPGQTSNKPQHF.

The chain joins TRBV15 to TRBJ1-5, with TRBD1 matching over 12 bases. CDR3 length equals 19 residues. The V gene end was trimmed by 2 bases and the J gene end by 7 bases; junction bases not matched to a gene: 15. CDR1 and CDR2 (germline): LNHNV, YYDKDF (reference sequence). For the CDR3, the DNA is TGTGCCACCAGCAGAAGACCTGGGACAGGGGGCGCGTTTGGACAGCCCCAGCATTTT. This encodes CATSRRPGTGGAFGQPQHF.

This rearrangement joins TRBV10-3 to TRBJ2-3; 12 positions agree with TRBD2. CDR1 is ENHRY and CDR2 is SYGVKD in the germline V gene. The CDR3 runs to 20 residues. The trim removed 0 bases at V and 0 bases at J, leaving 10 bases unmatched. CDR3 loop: CAISESGASGRDSSTDTQYF. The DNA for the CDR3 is TGTGCCATCAGTGAGTCTGGTGCTAGCGGGAGGGATTCTAGCACAGATACGCAGTATTTT.

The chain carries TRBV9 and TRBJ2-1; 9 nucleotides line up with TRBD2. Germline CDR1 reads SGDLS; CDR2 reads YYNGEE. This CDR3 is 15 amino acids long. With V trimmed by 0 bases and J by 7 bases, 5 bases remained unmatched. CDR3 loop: CASSVGASGINEQFF. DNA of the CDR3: TGTGCCAGCAGCGTAGGGGCTAGCGGGATTAATGAGCAGTTCTTC.

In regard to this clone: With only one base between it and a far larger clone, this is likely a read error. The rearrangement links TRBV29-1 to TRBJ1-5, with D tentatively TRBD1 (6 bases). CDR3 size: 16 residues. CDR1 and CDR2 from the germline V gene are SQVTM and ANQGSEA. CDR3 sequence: CSAGGGRSSSNQHQHF. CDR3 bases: TGCAGCGCCGGTGGGGGCAGGAGTTCCAGCAATCAGCACCAGCATTTT. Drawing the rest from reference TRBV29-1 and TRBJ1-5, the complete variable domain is SAVISQKPSRDICQRGTSLTIQCQVDSQVTMMFWYRQQPGQSLTLIATANQGSEATYESGFVIDKFPISRPNLTFSTLTVSNMSPEDSSIYLCSAGGGRSSSNQHQHFGDGTRLSIL.

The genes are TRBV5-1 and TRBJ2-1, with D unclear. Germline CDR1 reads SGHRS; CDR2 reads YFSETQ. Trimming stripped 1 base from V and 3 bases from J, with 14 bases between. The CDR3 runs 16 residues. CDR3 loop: CASSLYSGELYNEQFF. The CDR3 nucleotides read TGCGCCAGCAGCTTGTATAGTGGGGAACTCTACAATGAGCAGTTCTTC.

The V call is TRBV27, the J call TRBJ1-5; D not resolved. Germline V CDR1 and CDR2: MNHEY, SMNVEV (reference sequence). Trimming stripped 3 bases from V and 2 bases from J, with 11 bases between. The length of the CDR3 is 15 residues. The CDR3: CASSLNRVGNQPQHF. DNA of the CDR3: TGTGCCAGCAGTTTGAATCGCGTTGGCAATCAGCCCCAGCATTTT.

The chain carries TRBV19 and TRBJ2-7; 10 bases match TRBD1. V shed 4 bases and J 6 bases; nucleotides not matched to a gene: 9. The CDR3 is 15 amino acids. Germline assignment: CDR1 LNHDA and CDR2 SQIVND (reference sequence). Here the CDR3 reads CASSTAVGTGVEQYF. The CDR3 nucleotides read TGTGCCAGTAGTACCGCTGTCGGGACAGGGGTCGAGCAGTACTTC.

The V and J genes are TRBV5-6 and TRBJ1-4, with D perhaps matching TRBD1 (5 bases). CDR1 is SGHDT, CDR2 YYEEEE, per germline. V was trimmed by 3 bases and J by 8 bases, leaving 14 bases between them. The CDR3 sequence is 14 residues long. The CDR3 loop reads CASSSRTQGEKLFF. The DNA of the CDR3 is TGTGCCAGCAGCTCTAGGACCCAGGGCGAAAAACTGTTTTTT.

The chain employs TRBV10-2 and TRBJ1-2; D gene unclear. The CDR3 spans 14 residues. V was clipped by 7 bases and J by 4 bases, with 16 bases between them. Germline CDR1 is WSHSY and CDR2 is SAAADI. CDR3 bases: TGCGCCAGCACAAAGGACGGCCGAGCCTATGGCTACACCTTC. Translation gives CASTKDGRAYGYTF.

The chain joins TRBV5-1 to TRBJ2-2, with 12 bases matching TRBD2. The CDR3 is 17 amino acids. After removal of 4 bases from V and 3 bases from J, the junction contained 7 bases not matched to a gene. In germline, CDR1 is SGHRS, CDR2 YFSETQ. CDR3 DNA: TGCGCCAGCAGCCTCGGACTAGCGGGACCGGACACCGGGGAGCTGTTTTTT. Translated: CASSLGLAGPDTGELFF.

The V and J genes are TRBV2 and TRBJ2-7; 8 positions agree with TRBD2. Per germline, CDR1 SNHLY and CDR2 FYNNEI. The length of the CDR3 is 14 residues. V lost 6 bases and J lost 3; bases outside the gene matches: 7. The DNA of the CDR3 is TGTGCCAGCAGGCCGGGACTAGTACTCTACGAGCAGTACTTC. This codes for CASRPGLVLYEQYF.